This T cell receptor (beta chain) was recovered during a study of blood T cell repertoires in COVID-19. As for the study in general: T cells, B-cell-depleted T cells, or PBMCs provided the cDNA or gDNA that served as material.

The data were produced by immunoSEQ multiplex PCR, yet TCRdb's version contains in-frame clones alone and is incomplete. The sample yields roughly 280,000 clones, less than 95% seen once. The age range of participants was about 18 to 89 years, with residence in about two dozen US areas. Up to 2 weeks before entering the study, exposed participants had met a COVID-19 case. The V gene's germline CDR1 is KGHDR and CDR2 SFDVKD. V shed 4 bases, J shed 3 bases, and the junction held 3 bases outside the gene matches. The CDR3 is 15 amino acids. Sequencing was performed on PBMCs or T cells enriched from blood (not recorded which). The source of this sequence is a man aged 35 to 55 who had been exposed to COVID-19. The rearrangement uses TRBV24-1 and TRBJ2-2; the match to TRBD1 covers 8 bases. As DNA, the CDR3 is TGTGCCACCAGTGAACCGGACAGGGACACCGGGGAGCTGTTTTTT. Encoded protein: CATSEPDRDTGELFF.